The source of this TCR beta chain is a study of CD8+CD57+ T cells in acquired aplastic anemia. Across the study: The mean DNA yield obtained from sorted CD4+ and CD8+ cells came to 3.2 ug.

CDR3 and TCR beta VDJ profiling relied on genomic DNA as the template. TCRdb independently ran MiXCR on the reads; one entry per CDR3 protein. The sample consists of about 180,000 distinct CDR3 sequences, 40% to 50% of them appearing once. The study's findings and limits: Some 31 CD8+ CDR3 sequences were shared between patients and controls.

Germline-derived CDR1 and CDR2 are DFQATT and SNEGSKA (reference sequence). The CDR3 spans 15 residues. For this clonotype: Its target is unknown. The germline gene is not matched at one end of the junction; a read error may be the cause.

Patients included in sequencing had previously demonstrated CD8+CD57+ cell expansion by flow cytometry. With no exception, the patients had severe acquired aplastic anemia. Material: sorted CD4+, CD8+, or CD8+CD57+ T cells (not recorded which) from PBMCs. The source of this sequence is a human donor with aplastic anemia. The genes are TRBV20-1 and TRBJ2-1; D gene uncertain. In nucleotides, the CDR3 is TGCAGTGCTACCAAGACGGTGAGCTCCTACAATGTGCAGTTCTTC. It is translated as CSATKTVSSYNVQFF.